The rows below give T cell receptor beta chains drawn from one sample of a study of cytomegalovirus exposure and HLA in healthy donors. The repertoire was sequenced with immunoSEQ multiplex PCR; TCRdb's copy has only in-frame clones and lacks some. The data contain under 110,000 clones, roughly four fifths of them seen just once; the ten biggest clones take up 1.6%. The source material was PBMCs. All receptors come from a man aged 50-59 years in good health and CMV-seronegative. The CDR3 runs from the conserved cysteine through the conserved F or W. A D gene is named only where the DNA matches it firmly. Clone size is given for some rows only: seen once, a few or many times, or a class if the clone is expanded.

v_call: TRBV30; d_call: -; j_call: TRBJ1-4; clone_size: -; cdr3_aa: CAWNGLGSDEKLFF; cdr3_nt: TGTGCCTGGAATGGTCTAGGGAGCGATGAAAAACTGTTTTTT
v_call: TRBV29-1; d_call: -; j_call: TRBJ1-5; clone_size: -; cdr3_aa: CSVAQGTSNQPQHF; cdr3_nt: TGCAGCGTTGCGCAGGGGACGAGCAATCAGCCCCAGCATTTT
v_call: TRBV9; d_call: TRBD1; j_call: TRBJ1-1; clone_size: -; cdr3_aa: CASSTGQVNTEAFF; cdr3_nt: TGTGCCAGCAGCACGGGACAGGTGAACACTGAAGCTTTCTTT
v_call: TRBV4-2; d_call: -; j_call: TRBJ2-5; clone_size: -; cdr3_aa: CASSRNREETQYF; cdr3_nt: TGTGCCAGCAGCCGCAACAGAGAAGAGACCCAGTACTTC
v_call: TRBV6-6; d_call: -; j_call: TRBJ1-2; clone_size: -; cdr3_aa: CASNRGGNYGYTF; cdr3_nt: TGTGCCAGCAATCGGGGGGGGAACTATGGCTACACCTTC
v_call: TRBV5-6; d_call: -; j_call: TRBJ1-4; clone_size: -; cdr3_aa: CASSLGPQGGTFF; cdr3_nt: TGTGCCAGCAGCTTGGGGCCGCAGGGAGGTACCTTTTTT
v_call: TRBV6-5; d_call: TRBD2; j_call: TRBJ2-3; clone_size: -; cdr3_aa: CASSPPGLLQYF; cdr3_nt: TGTGCCAGCAGCCCGCCGGGACTACTGCAGTATTTT
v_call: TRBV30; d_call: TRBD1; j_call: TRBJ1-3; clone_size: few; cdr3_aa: CAWRPPPTGAPSGNTIYF; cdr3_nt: TGTGCCTGGAGACCACCCCCGACAGGGGCTCCGTCTGGAAACACCATATATTTT
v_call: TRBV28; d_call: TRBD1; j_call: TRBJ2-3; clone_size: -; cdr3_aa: CASSYRGTGLGTDTQYF; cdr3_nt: TGTGCCAGCAGTTATAGAGGGACAGGGCTTGGCACAGATACGCAGTATTTT
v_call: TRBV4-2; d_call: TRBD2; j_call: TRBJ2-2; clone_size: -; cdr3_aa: CASSQTSGGPNTGELFF; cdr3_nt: TGTGCCAGCAGCCAGACTAGCGGGGGACCCAACACCGGGGAGCTGTTTTTT
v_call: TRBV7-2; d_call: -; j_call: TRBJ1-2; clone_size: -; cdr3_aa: CASRQLFGYTF; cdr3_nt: TGTGCCAGCAGACAGCTCTTCGGCTACACCTTC
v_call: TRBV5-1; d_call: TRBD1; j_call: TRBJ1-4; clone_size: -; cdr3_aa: CASSSGQGIEKLFF; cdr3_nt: TGCGCCAGCAGCTCGGGACAGGGGATTGAAAAACTGTTTTTT
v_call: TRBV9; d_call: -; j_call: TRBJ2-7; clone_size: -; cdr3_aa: CASSAGTSTYEQYF; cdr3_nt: TGTGCCAGCAGCGCGGGGACTTCCACCTACGAGCAGTACTTC
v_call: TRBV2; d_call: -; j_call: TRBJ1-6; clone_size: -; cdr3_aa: CAGSEGAGRSNSPLHF; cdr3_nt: TGTGCCGGCAGTGAAGGGGCCGGCAGATCCAATTCACCCCTCCACTTT
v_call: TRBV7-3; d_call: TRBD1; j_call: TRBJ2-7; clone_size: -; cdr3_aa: CASSSGQGEEQYF; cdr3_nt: TGTGCCAGCAGCTCGGGACAGGGGGAGGAGCAGTACTTC
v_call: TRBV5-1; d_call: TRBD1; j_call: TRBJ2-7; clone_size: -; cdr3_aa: CASSARQGVSYEQYF; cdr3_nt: TGCGCCAGCAGCGCAAGACAGGGGGTCTCCTACGAGCAGTACTTC
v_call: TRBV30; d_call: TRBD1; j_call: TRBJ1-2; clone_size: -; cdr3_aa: CAWRTPGTGVSYTF; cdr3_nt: TGTGCCTGGAGAACCCCCGGGACAGGGGTGTCCTACACCTTC
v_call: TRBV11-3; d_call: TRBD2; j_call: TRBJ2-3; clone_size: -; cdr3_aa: CASSLEGVAGKDTQYF; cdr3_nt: TGTGCCAGCAGCTTAGAGGGGGTAGCGGGCAAGGATACGCAGTATTTT
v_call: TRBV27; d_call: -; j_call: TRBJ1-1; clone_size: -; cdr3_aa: CASWRLLDTEAFF; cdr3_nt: TGTGCCAGCTGGCGGCTCTTGGACACTGAAGCTTTCTTT
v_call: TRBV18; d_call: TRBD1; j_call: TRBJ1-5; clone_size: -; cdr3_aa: CASSSGTGGKNQPQHF; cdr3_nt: TGTGCCAGCTCGAGCGGGACAGGGGGAAAGAATCAGCCCCAGCATTTT
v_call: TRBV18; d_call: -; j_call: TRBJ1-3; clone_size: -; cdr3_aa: CASSGVSSGNTIYF; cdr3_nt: TGTGCCAGCTCCGGAGTAAGCTCTGGAAACACCATATATTTT
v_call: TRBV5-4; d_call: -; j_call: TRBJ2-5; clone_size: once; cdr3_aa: CASSFRAGAGGSQETQYF; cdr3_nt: TGTGCCAGCAGTTTTCGGGCGGGGGCCGGCGGTTCCCAAGAGACCCAGTACTTC
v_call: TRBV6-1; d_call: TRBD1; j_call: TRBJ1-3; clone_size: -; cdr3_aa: CASSGTGLADTIYF; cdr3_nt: TGTGCCAGCAGTGGGACAGGGCTTGCGGACACCATATATTTT
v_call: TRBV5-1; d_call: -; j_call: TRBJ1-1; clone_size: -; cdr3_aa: CASSSRGIGQNTEAFF; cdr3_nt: TGCGCCAGCAGCTCCCGGGGGATTGGACAGAACACTGAAGCTTTCTTT
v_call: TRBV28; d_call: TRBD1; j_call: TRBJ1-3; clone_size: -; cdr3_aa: CASRITGGSGNTIYF; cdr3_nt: TGTGCCAGCAGGATAACAGGGGGATCTGGAAACACCATATATTTT
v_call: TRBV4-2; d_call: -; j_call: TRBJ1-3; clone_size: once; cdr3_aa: CASSPAGADGNTIYF; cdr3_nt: TGTGCCAGCAGCCCGGCGGGGGCGGATGGAAACACCATATATTTT
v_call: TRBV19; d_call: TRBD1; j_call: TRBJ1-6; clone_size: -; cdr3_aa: CASSIRSTGTLGSPLHF; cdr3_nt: TGTGCCAGTAGTATCCGTTCGACAGGGACCTTAGGTTCACCCCTCCACTTT
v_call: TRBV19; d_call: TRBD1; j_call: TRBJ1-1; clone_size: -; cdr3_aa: CASSTDREGAEAFF; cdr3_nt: TGTGCCAGTAGTACAGACAGGGAGGGGGCTGAAGCTTTCTTT
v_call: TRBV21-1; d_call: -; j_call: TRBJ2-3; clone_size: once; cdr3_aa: CASSKAGRGGPDTQYF; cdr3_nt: TGTGCCAGCAGCAAAGCCGGGCGCGGGGGGCCAGATACGCAGTATTTT
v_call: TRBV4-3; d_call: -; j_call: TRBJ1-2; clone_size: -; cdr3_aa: CASSQEAGYGYTF; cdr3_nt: TGCGCCAGCAGCCAAGAGGCGGGCTATGGCTACACCTTC
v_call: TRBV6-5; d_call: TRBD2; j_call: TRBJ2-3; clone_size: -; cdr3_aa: CASSFKLAGVTDTQYF; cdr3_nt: TGTGCCAGCAGTTTCAAACTAGCGGGGGTCACAGATACGCAGTATTTT
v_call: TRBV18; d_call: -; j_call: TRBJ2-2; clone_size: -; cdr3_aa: CASSPSTGYTGELFF; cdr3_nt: TGTGCCAGCTCACCATCCACAGGGTATACCGGGGAGCTGTTTTTT